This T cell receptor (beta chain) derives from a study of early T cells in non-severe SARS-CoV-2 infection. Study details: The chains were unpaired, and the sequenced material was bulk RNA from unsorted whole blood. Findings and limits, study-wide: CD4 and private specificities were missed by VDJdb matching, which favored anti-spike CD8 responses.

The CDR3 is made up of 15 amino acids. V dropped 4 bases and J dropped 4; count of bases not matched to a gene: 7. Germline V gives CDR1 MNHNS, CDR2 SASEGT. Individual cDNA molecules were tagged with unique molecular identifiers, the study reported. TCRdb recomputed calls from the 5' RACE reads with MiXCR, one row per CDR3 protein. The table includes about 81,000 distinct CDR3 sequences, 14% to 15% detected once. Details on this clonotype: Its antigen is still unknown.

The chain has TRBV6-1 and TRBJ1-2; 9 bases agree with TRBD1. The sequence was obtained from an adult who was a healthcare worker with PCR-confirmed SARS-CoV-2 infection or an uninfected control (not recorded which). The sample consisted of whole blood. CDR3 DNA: TGTGCCAGCAGTGGGGGACAGGGAGGCGGCTATGGCTACACCTTC. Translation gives CASSGGQGGGYGYTF.